This TCR beta chain comes out of a study of T cells after yellow fever vaccination. TCRdb itself ran the 5' RACE reads through MiXCR, one entry per CDR3 protein. The sample lists roughly 350,000 distinct CDR3 sequences; approximately 4% were seen once. Germline CDR1 reads SGHVS; CDR2 reads FQNEAQ. The CDR3 has 14 amino acids. Deletions cut 5 bases from V and 3 bases from J, with 13 bases between. This clonotype was seen more than once but under ten times. The sequences come from PBMCs, collected 5 days after the yellow fever booster vaccination. This receptor was identified in a man aged 18-30 years who received the YFV17D yellow fever vaccine. J is TRBJ1-1 and V is TRBV7-8, with D unclear. CDR3 DNA sequence: TGTGCCAGCAGCGCAGACAAAGTTCACACTGAAGCTTTCTTT. Translation gives CASSADKVHTEAFF.